Sequencing of this TCR beta chain was carried out in a study of regulatory T cells in long-lasting Graves disease (dated by TCRdb to the early 2020s). Study-wide context: Persistent Graves' disease was defined as persistently positive TSH receptor autoantibodies together with antithyroid drug treatment for over 5 years. TCR sequencing covered some 13 persistent and some 20 newly diagnosed Graves' disease patients, about 35 samples in total. On average, persistent Graves' disease patients in the clinical cohort had been on antithyroid drugs for about 10 years. Persistent Graves' disease patients were compared with newly diagnosed Graves' disease patients by peripheral blood TCR sequencing and RNA sequencing. The study was registered as a clinical trial and conducted in China. What the research found in general, with its limitations: A larger number of public clonotypes was shared among persistent patients (approximately 2,600) than among newly diagnosed patients (around 970). Sequencing and analysis were restricted to the TCR beta chain. Persistent Graves' disease patients showed lower TCR Shannon entropy and fewer highly expanded clones than newly diagnosed patients, suggesting clonal expansion. Peripheral blood alone was examined, since thyroid tissue, which constituted the primary lesion, could not be accessed. The small sample size was acknowledged by the authors as a limitation that may reduce accuracy.

About this clonotype itself: The clone's antigen remains unknown. No base quality information exists; no much larger clone differs at one position.

The time point label for this specimen denotes: persistent/refractory GD, antithyroid drugs over 5 years with positive TRAb. RNA was extracted from PBMCs in TRIzol for both TCR sequencing and RNA sequencing. Graves' disease was diagnosed according to American Thyroid Association guidelines. Patients for the study were recruited at an endocrinology department in Xi'an, China. Each patient gave approximately 9.7 milliliters of peripheral blood, collected in an EDTA anticoagulant tube. Ficoll Paque Plus density gradient separation was used to isolate PBMCs, and no further T cell sorting was done. An Agilent 2100 Bioanalyzer and agarose gel were used to assess RNA quality, and a NanoDrop 2000 was used to measure RNA concentration. The receptor library was made with multiplex PCR. For sequencing, an Illumina HiSeq 4000 was employed. To build TCR beta libraries, CDR3 regions were amplified by Arm-PCR using iRepertoire HTBI primers. PCR products were gel purified before sequencing. Per the source publication's procedure: A total of around 66 TRBV and some 15 TRBJ segments were identified across samples and were used for gene usage analysis of CDR3 amino acid clonotypes. Filtered high-quality paired reads were merged into contigs using COPE and FqMerger. BLAST was used to align contigs to IMGT TRBV, TRBD and TRBJ reference genes, with CDR3 defined following IMGT. Clonotypes above 0.1% frequency were classified as highly expanded clones. Shannon entropy was used to measure repertoire diversity, and the Gini coefficient was used to measure V-J evenness. A clonotype found in more than one individual was treated as public. The public reads were run again by TCRdb, first through fastp at Q25 and then through MiXCR, and only productive beta chains were kept. All rows with the same CDR3 protein become a single entry with the most common DNA and genes. TCRdb, not the original authors, processed these V and J calls. For this sample the table gives roughly 400,000 distinct CDR3 sequences, of which around 21% were detected only once. Of the sample, roughly 20% falls within the top ten clones.

The sequencing here drew on peripheral blood mononuclear cells (PBMCs), taken when the disease was refractory, from a patient treated with antithyroid drugs. The origin of this receptor is a female donor with Graves disease.

The DNA is TGTGCCAGCAGTTTTGGCAGGGGAATATTTCTAGATACGCAGTATTTT. It translates to CASSFGRGIFLDTQYF. The chain couples TRBV12-3 or TRBV12-4 to TRBJ2-3; the D gene is perhaps TRBD1, from 6 matching bases. The CDR3 spans 16 residues, from the cysteine through the phenylalanine. The entry retains the CDR3 DNA only, 48 bases that are in frame from base 1. Trimming removed 3 bases from V and 5 bases from J, leaving 18 bases between the germline ends.